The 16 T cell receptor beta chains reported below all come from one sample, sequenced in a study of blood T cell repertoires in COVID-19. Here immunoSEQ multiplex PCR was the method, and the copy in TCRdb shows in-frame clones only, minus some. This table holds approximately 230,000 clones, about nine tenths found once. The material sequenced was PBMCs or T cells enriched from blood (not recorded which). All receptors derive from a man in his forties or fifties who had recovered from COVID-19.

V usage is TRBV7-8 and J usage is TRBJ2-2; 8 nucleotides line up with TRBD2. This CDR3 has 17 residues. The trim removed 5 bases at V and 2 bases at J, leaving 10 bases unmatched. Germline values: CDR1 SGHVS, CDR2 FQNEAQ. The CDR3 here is CASSPAISGSNTGELFF. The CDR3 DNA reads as TGTGCCAGCAGCCCCGCTATAAGCGGGAGTAACACCGGGGAGCTGTTTTTT.

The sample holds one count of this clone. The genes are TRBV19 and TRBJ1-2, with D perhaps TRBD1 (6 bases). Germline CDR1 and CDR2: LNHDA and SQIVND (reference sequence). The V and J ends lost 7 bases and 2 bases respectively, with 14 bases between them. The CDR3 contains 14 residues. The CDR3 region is CASTQGQGNYGYTF. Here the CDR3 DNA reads TGTGCCAGTACTCAGGGGCAGGGCAACTATGGCTACACCTTC.

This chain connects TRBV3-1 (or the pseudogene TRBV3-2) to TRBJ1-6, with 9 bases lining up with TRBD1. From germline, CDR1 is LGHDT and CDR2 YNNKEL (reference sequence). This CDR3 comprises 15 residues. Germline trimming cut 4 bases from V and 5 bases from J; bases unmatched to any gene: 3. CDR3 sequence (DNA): TGTGCCAGCAGCCGCGGACAGGGGAATAATTCACCCCTCCACTTT. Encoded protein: CASSRGQGNNSPLHF.

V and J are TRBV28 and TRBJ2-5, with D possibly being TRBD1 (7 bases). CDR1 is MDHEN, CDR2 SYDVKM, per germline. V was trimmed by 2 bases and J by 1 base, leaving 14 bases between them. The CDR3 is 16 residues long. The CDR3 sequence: CASSLNPGGIQETQYF. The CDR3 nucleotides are TGTGCCAGCAGTTTAAATCCAGGGGGGATCCAAGAGACCCAGTACTTC.

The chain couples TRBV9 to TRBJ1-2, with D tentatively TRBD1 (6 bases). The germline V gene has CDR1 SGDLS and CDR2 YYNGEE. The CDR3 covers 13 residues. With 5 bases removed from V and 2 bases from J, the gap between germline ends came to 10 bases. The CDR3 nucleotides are TGTGCCAGCAGTCCTACAGGGAACTATGGCTACACCTTC. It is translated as CASSPTGNYGYTF.

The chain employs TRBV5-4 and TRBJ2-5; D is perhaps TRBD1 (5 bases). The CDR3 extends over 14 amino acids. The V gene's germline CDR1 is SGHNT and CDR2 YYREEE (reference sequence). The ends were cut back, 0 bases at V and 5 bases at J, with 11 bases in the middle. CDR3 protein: CASSLEVGAETQYF. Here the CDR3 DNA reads TGTGCCAGCAGCTTGGAGGTAGGGGCGGAGACCCAGTACTTC.

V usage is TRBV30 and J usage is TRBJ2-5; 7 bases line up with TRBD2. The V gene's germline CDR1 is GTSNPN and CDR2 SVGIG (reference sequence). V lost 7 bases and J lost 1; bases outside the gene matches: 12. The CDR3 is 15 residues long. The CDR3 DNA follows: TGTGCCTCCTCGGGGTGGGAGGGCCTCCAAGAGACCCAGTACTTC. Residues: CASSGWEGLQETQYF.

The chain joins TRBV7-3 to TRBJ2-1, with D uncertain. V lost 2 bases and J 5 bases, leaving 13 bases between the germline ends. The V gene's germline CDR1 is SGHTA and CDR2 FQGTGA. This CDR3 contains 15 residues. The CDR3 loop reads CASSLQSARHNEQFF. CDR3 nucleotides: TGTGCCAGCAGCTTACAATCGGCGAGGCACAATGAGCAGTTCTTC.

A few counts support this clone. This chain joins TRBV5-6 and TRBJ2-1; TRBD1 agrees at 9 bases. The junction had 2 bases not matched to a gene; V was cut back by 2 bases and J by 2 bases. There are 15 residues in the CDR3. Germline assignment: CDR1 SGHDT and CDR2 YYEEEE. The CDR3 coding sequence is TGTGCCAGCAGCTTATGGGACAGGGCCTACAATGAGCAGTTCTTC. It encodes CASSLWDRAYNEQFF.

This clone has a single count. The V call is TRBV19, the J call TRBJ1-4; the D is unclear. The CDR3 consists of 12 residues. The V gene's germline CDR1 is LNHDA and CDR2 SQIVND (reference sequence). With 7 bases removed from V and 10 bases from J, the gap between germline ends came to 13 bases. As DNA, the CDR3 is TGTGCCAGTACTCCTTTGGCTGGAAAACTGTTTTTT. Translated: CASTPLAGKLFF.

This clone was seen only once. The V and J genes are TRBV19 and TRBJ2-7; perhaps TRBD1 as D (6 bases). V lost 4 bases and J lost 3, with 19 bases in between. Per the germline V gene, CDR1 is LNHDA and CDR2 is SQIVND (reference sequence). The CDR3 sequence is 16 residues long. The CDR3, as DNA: TGTGCCAGTAGTAAAATGGCCAGGGGAAATAACTACGAGCAGTACTTC. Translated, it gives CASSKMARGNNYEQYF.

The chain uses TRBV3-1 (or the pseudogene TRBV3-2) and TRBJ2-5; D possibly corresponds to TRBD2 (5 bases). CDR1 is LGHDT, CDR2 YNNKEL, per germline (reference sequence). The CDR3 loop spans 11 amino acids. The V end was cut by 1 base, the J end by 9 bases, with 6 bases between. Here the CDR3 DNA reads TGTGCCAGCAGCCAAGGGCGGGCCCAGTACTTC. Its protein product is CASSQGRAQYF.

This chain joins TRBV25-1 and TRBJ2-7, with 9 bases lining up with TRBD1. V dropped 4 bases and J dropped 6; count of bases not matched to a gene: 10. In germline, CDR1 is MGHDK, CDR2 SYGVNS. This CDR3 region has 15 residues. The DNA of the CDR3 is TGTGCCAGCAGTGCACCGGGACAGGGAATGGGCGAGCAGTACTTC. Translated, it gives CASSAPGQGMGEQYF.

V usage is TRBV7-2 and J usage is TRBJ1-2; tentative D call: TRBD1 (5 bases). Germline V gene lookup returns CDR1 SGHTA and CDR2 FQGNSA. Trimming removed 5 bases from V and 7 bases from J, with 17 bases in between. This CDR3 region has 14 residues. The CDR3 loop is CASSTTDKAGGYTF. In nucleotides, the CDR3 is TGTGCCAGCAGCACGACGGACAAGGCAGGTGGCTACACCTTC.

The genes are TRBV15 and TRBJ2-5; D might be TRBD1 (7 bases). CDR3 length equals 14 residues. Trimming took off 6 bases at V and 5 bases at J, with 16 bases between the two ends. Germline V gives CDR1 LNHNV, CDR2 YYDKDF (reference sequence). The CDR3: CATSPQGRKETQYF. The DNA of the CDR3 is TGTGCCACCAGTCCACAGGGGAGGAAGGAGACCCAGTACTTC. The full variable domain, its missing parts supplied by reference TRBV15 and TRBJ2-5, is DAMVIQNPRYQVTQFGKPVTLSCSQTLNHNVMYWYQQKSSQAPKLLFHYYDKDFNNEADTPDNFQSRRPNTSFCFLDIRSPGLGDTAMYLCATSPQGRKETQYFGPGTRLLVL.

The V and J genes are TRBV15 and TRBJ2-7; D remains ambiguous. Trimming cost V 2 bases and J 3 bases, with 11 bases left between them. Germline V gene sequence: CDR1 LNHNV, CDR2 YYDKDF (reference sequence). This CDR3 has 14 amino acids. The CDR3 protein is CATSRTTAFYEQYF. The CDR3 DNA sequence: TGTGCCACCAGCAGAACAACAGCATTCTACGAGCAGTACTTC.